This T cell receptor (beta chain) was sequenced for a study of a mutant IDH1 vaccine in newly diagnosed glioma. Overall study context: Previous treatment comprised radiotherapy, temozolomide, or both, mostly both.

Stated time point: baseline, week 1 (first vaccination visit). The treatment was: pre-vaccination baseline after standard-of-care therapy. V lost 5 bases and J lost 1; bases outside the gene matches: 7. This CDR3 comprises 17 residues. Germline V CDR1 and CDR2: SGHTS, YDEGEE. Method: immunoSEQ multiplex PCR; TCRdb's copy keeps in-frame clones and lacks some. The sample lists some 100,000 clones, around four fifths seen once, with roughly 7.1% in the top ten. This sequence was found in a woman in her fifties or sixties with glioma. V and J are TRBV5-8 and TRBJ1-6; 9 nucleotides agree with TRBD1. Sequencing used PBMCs, obtained from a glioma patient treated with radiotherapy, temozolomide or both. The CDR3 DNA sequence: TGTGCCAGCAGGCCGTGGACAGGGGATTCCTATAATTCACCCCTCCACTTT. As protein: CASRPWTGDSYNSPLHF.